This T cell receptor (beta chain) is drawn from a study of control samples from healthy donors and cancer patients. Some clones are missing from TCRdb's copy, which holds only in-frame ones; the method was immunoSEQ multiplex PCR. Of approximately 130,000 clones listed, about 87% are singletons. Germline V gene lookup returns CDR1 LNHDA and CDR2 SQIVND (reference sequence). V lost 5 bases to trimming and J lost 3 bases, with 8 bases between them. The CDR3 totals 13 residues. The sequence was obtained from a man aged 55 to 70 in good health. Sequencing was done on a sample of blood. This chain connects TRBV19 to TRBJ1-5; unclear D gene. CDR3 DNA: TGTGCCAGTAGTCAACAGAACAATCAGCCCCAGCATTTT. As protein: CASSQQNNQPQHF.